What follows is one TCR beta chain and its context. The antigen is undetermined. This entry is derived from a study of T cell responses to AZD1222 COVID-19 vaccine. Germline CDR1 SGHTA, CDR2 FQGNSA. There are 15 residues in the CDR3. V dropped 5 bases and J dropped 5 bases, with 13 bases sitting between them. This table comes from immunoSEQ multiplex PCR, and its TCRdb copy is limited to in-frame clones, with some not included. The repertoire holds 120,000 or so clones, with around nine tenths as singletons. Overall study results and limits: There were mostly white British donors and more females than males, and clonal diversity was possibly underestimated. Increases in Spike-specific TCR breadth and depth were seen after two AZD1222 doses.

Sequencing used peripheral blood, obtained 28 days after the second AZD1222 dose. The chain employs TRBV7-2 and TRBJ1-6; D is undetermined. The sequence was collected from an adult who received the AZD1222 COVID-19 vaccine. As DNA, the CDR3 is TGTGCCAGCAGCCCTGCGCGGCTGAATAATTCACCCCTCCACTTT. This codes for CASSPARLNNSPLHF.